Following are 9 T cell receptor beta chains from one sample sequenced in a study of blood T cell repertoires in COVID-19. Profiled with immunoSEQ multiplex PCR; TCRdb holds only in-frame clones, not every one. The top ten hold roughly 2.5% of the sample, which has approximately 300,000 clones, roughly 90% seen once. Sequences were obtained from PBMCs or T cells enriched from blood (not recorded which). Receptor source: a man aged 60 to 69 who had recovered from COVID-19.

V usage is TRBV12-5 and J usage is TRBJ1-1; D may be TRBD1 (6 bases). Per germline, CDR1 LGHNT and CDR2 FRNRAP. The V and J ends lost 6 bases and 6 bases respectively, with 14 bases between them. CDR3 length: 13 amino acids. The CDR3, as DNA: TGTGCTAGTGGGGAGTGGGGGCGCGCTGAAGCTTTCTTT. This sequence encodes CASGEWGRAEAFF.

This clone was detected only once. V is TRBV7-8 and J is TRBJ2-3; TRBD2 agrees at 9 bases. The CDR3 has 15 residues. Germline-derived CDR1 and CDR2 are SGHVS and FQNEAQ. V was clipped by 3 bases and J by 2 bases; unmatched bases: 3. The CDR3 spells CASSFGLAITDTQYF. The CDR3 DNA reads TGTGCCAGCAGCTTCGGACTAGCGATCACAGATACGCAGTATTTT.

The rearrangement joins TRBV6-6 to TRBJ2-7; D may be TRBD2 (6 bases). CDR1 and CDR2 (germline): MNHNY, SVGAGI (reference sequence). Trimming shortened V by 8 bases and J by 6 bases, and 17 bases separated the two germline ends. CDR3 length: 13 amino acids. For the CDR3, the DNA is TGTGCCAGCTACGGGAGTTCCGGCTCCGAGCAGTACTTC. It yields the protein CASYGSSGSEQYF.

The rearrangement joins TRBV6-1 to TRBJ1-5; D may be TRBD1 (6 bases). CDR3 length: 16 amino acids. CDR1 and CDR2 (germline): MNHNS, SASEGT. Trimming removed 4 bases from V and 2 bases from J, with 15 bases in between. The CDR3 spells CASSGTGKGGNQPQHF. DNA of the CDR3: TGTGCCAGCAGTGGTACAGGGAAAGGTGGCAATCAGCCCCAGCATTTT.

The chain employs TRBV5-4 and TRBJ2-1; D ambiguous. V lost 0 bases to trimming and J lost 0 bases, with 7 bases between them. From germline, CDR1 is SGHNT and CDR2 YYREEE (reference sequence). The CDR3 is made up of 15 amino acids. Written as DNA, the CDR3 is TGTGCCAGCAGCTTGGAATCGAGCTCCTACAATGAGCAGTTCTTC. Amino acid sequence: CASSLESSSYNEQFF. The full variable domain, its missing parts supplied by reference TRBV5-4 and TRBJ2-1, is ETGVTQSPTHLIKTRGQQVTLRCSSQSGHNTVSWYQQALGQGPQFIFQYYREEENGRGNFPPRFSGLQFPNYSSELNVNALELDDSALYLCASSLESSSYNEQFFGPGTRLTVL.

The chain employs TRBV30 and TRBJ2-7; D might be TRBD1 (6 bases). CDR1 and CDR2 (germline): GTSNPN, SVGIG (reference sequence). CDR3 length equals 13 residues. The ends were cut back, 8 bases at V and 2 bases at J, with 16 bases in the middle. For the CDR3, the DNA is TGTGCCGGATCAGGGGTTCCCGCCTACGAGCAGTACTTC. Translated: CAGSGVPAYEQYF.

The chain has TRBV4-3 and TRBJ2-1, with D unclear. The CDR3 is 13 residues long. CDR1 LGHNA and CDR2 YSLEER come from the germline V gene. The V gene lost 0 bases and the J gene lost 4 bases, with 4 bases spanning the gap. CDR3 DNA sequence: TGCGCCAGCAGCCAAGACAATTACAATGAGCAGTTCTTC. Protein product: CASSQDNYNEQFF.

The chain couples TRBV20-1 to TRBJ2-5; a possible D gene is TRBD2 (6 bases). The V gene's germline CDR1 is DFQATT and CDR2 SNEGSKA (reference sequence). CDR3 length: 16 amino acids. V lost 3 bases and J 4 bases, leaving 21 bases between the germline ends. The CDR3 DNA reads as TGCAGTGCTAGTCTTGCGGGGAGACGAAATCGAGAGACCCAGTACTTC. It yields the protein CSASLAGRRNRETQYF.

The chain recombines TRBV29-1 with TRBJ2-1; 10 bases line up with TRBD2. V lost 7 bases to trimming and J lost 2 bases; unmatched junction nucleotides: 20. The CDR3 is 19 residues long. Germline CDR1 and CDR2: SQVTM and ANQGSEA. CDR3 sequence (DNA): TGCAGCGGTAAAGGTTTTATGCGGCTAGCGGGAGAAACCTACAATGAGCAGTTCTTC. Its translation is CSGKGFMRLAGETYNEQFF.